The 8 T cell receptor beta chains in this list originate from one sample, sequenced in a study of shared clonotypes between healthy human individuals. Profiled with immunoSEQ multiplex PCR; TCRdb holds only in-frame clones, not every one. The sample carries 110,000 or so clones, approximately 70% recorded once. The sequencing sample was made of memory CD8+ T cells sorted from blood. The subset here: CD45RO+ cells pooled with CCR7-negative TemRA cells. The receptors stem from a woman aged 30 to 39 in good health.

The CDR3 loop reads CASSPDSTSGANVLTF. CDR3 in DNA: TGCGCCAGCAGCCCCGACTCCACCTCTGGGGCCAACGTCCTGACTTTC. The chain couples TRBV4-1 to TRBJ2-6; unclear D gene. The CDR3 has 16 residues. V shed 4 bases and J shed 0 bases, with 10 bases lying between them. Germline V lookup: CDR1 MGHRA, CDR2 YSYEKL.

The CDR3 sequence is CASSLGVVRGRDEQYF. In nucleotides, the CDR3 is TGTGCCAGCAGCTTAGGAGTGGTCAGGGGGCGGGACGAGCAGTACTTC. V is TRBV7-9 and J is TRBJ2-7; 8 bases align to TRBD1. V lost 1 base to trimming and J lost 5 bases; unmatched junction nucleotides: 10. Germline V gives CDR1 SEHNR, CDR2 FQNEAQ (reference sequence). The length of the CDR3 is 16 residues. The full variable domain, completed using reference TRBV7-9 and TRBJ2-7, is DTGVSQNPRHKITKRGQNVTFRCDPISEHNRLYWYRQTLGQGPEFLTYFQNEAQLEKSRLLSDRFSAERPKGSFSTLEIQRTEQGDSAMYLCASSLGVVRGRDEQYFGPGTRLTVT.

The V call is TRBV19, the J call TRBJ2-3; 7 bases align to TRBD2. The CDR3 loop spans 13 amino acids. CDR1 LNHDA and CDR2 SQIVND come from the germline V gene (reference sequence). J lost 0 bases, V lost 9 bases, and 3 bases had no gene match. In DNA form, the CDR3 reads TGTGCCAGAAGCGGGAAGAGCACAGATACGCAGTATTTT. Residues: CARSGKSTDTQYF.

This clone was recorded a few times. The chain couples TRBV29-1 to TRBJ1-2; 7 bases map to TRBD1. Per the germline V gene, CDR1 is SQVTM and CDR2 is ANQGSEA. This CDR3 is 13 amino acids long. The V and J ends lost 6 bases and 4 bases, in that order; junction bases with no gene match: 8. The CDR3 reads CSVERAGGYGYTF. The CDR3, as DNA: TGCAGCGTCGAACGGGCAGGGGGCTATGGCTACACCTTC.

By proportion, this clone is medium-sized (0.01 to 0.1%). The V gene is TRBV19, the J gene TRBJ2-3, with D perhaps TRBD2 (5 bases). Trimming took 4 bases from V and 4 from J, leaving 24 bases between them. Germline V gene data show CDR1 as LNHDA and CDR2 as SQIVND (reference sequence). There are 18 residues in the CDR3. The CDR3 loop is CASSSPGELEIDADTQYF. As DNA, the CDR3 is TGTGCCAGTAGTAGCCCTGGAGAACTAGAGATCGACGCAGATACGCAGTATTTT.

The genes are TRBV4-1 and TRBJ2-5; no definite D call. CDR1 is MGHRA, CDR2 YSYEKL, per germline. There are 16 residues in the CDR3. Trimming pared 1 base from V and 5 bases from J, leaving 17 bases between. CDR3: CASSQGVGSGRETQYF. CDR3 sequence (DNA): TGCGCCAGCAGCCAAGGGGTGGGTTCCGGACGGGAGACCCAGTACTTC.

The chain uses TRBV6-4 and TRBJ2-1, with TRBD2 matching over 7 bases. From germline, CDR1 is MRHNA and CDR2 SNTAGT. The CDR3 is made up of 14 amino acids. The V segment lost 6 bases and the J segment 10 bases; nucleotides outside the gene matches: 12. As DNA, the CDR3 is TGTGCCAGCAGCCTAAGCGGGACGGGGGAGGAGCAGTTCTTC. Amino acids: CASSLSGTGEEQFF.

The chain carries TRBV19 and TRBJ2-1, with D perhaps TRBD1 (5 bases). Germline V gene lookup returns CDR1 LNHDA and CDR2 SQIVND (reference sequence). V was cut by 5 bases and J by 7 bases, with 15 bases left in between. The CDR3 consists of 14 residues. The CDR3 here is CASSVRDAANEQFF. CDR3 bases: TGTGCCAGTAGTGTCAGGGATGCGGCGAATGAGCAGTTCTTC.